What follows are 24 T cell receptor beta chains derived from one specimen sequenced in a study of blood T cell repertoires in COVID-19. Generated by immunoSEQ multiplex PCR, the TCRdb table keeps only in-frame clones and is missing some. The sample has 300,000 to 350,000 clones, almost 90% seen once. Input material: PBMCs or T cells enriched from blood (not recorded which). Receptors originate from a woman aged 30 to 39 who had been exposed to COVID-19.

The chain employs TRBV2 and TRBJ2-3, with TRBD1 identical over 12 bases. With V trimmed by 9 bases and J by 5 bases, 6 bases remained unmatched. The germline V gene encodes CDR1 SNHLY and CDR2 FYNNEI. CDR3 length: 14 residues. CDR3 in DNA: TGTGCCAGTCCCGGGACAGGGGGCCGAGATACGCAGTATTTT. Translated: CASPGTGGRDTQYF.

The chain is built from TRBV30 and TRBJ1-6, with D unclear. V gave up 1 base and J gave up 9 bases, with 7 bases separating them. CDR3 size: 12 residues. Germline V CDR1 and CDR2: GTSNPN, SVGIG (reference sequence). CDR3 sequence: CAWSGEGSPLHF. The CDR3 bases are TGTGCCTGGAGTGGTGAGGGTTCACCCCTCCACTTT.

The sample holds one count of this clone. The chain couples TRBV25-1 to TRBJ1-2; D ambiguous. This CDR3 is built from 11 residues. Trimming took 5 bases from V and 2 from J, leaving 3 bases between them. Germline loops: CDR1 MGHDK, CDR2 SYGVNS. CDR3: CASSRNYGYTF. Written as DNA, the CDR3 is TGTGCCAGCAGTCGGAACTATGGCTACACCTTC.

The V gene is TRBV28, the J gene TRBJ2-7, with D perhaps TRBD1 (5 bases). This CDR3 region has 15 residues. Germline V gives CDR1 MDHEN, CDR2 SYDVKM. V was pared by 3 bases and J by 2 bases, with 14 bases between. The CDR3 region is CASSFRTQKPYEQYF. The CDR3 DNA is TGTGCCAGCAGTTTCCGGACACAGAAACCCTACGAGCAGTACTTC.

The V call is TRBV7-3, the J call TRBJ2-1; TRBD2 matches 13 bases. CDR1 is SGHTA and CDR2 is FQGTGA in the germline V gene. V dropped 5 bases and J dropped 8; count of bases not matched to a gene: 6. The CDR3 consists of 15 residues. CDR3 coding DNA: TGTGCCAGCAGCCCCGGACTAGCGGGAGTACATGAGCAGTTCTTC. Translating gives CASSPGLAGVHEQFF.

This clone was counted a single time. V gene TRBV25-1 combines with J gene TRBJ2-1; 8 nucleotides align to TRBD2. Trimming at V came to 8 bases and at J to 2 bases, leaving 8 bases not matched to a gene. This CDR3 has 15 amino acids. Germline V lookup: CDR1 MGHDK, CDR2 SYGVNS. In DNA form, the CDR3 reads TGTGCCAGCGGGGGTGCTAGCGGGCCCTACAATGAGCAGTTCTTC. It is translated as CASGGASGPYNEQFF.

The V call is TRBV6-6, the J call TRBJ2-2, with 7 bases fitting TRBD1. The germline V gene has CDR1 MNHNY and CDR2 SVGAGI (reference sequence). CDR3 length equals 17 residues. J gave up 7 bases and V 5 bases, and 16 bases lay outside the gene matches. The CDR3, as DNA: TGTGCCAGCAGTCTCCGCCAGCTTGGACAGGCCGGCGGGGAGCTGTTTTTT. Translated: CASSLRQLGQAGGELFF.

V usage is TRBV14 and J usage is TRBJ1-4, with D possibly TRBD1 on 5 matching bases. The length of the CDR3 is 15 residues. Trimming left V 4 bases short and J 8 bases short, with 17 bases between. Looked up from germline, CDR1 is SGHDN and CDR2 is FVKESK. CDR3 loop: CASSRPGLRGEKLFF. CDR3 nucleotide sequence: TGTGCCAGCAGCCGTCCGGGACTAAGAGGAGAAAAACTGTTTTTT.

The chain carries TRBV3-1 (or the pseudogene TRBV3-2) and TRBJ2-2; 9 nucleotides align to TRBD2. The CDR3 consists of 18 residues. V shed 4 bases and J 1 base; nucleotides not matched to a gene: 10. The germline V gene encodes CDR1 LGHDT and CDR2 YNNKEL (reference sequence). For the CDR3, the DNA is TGTGCCAGCAGCCCCTGGGGTAGCGGGAGAGGGAACACCGGGGAGCTGTTTTTT. It specifies CASSPWGSGRGNTGELFF.

Only one count was recorded for this clone. The V call is TRBV15, the J call TRBJ1-5; D perhaps matches TRBD1 (5 bases). V was cut by 0 bases and J by 4 bases, with 10 bases left in between. Germline CDR1 reads LNHNV; CDR2 reads YYDKDF (reference sequence). The CDR3 consists of 15 residues. CDR3: CATSRDWAGNQPQHF. Here the CDR3 DNA reads TGTGCCACCAGCAGAGATTGGGCAGGGAATCAGCCCCAGCATTTT.

The rearrangement uses TRBV7-9 and TRBJ1-1, with a possible D match to TRBD1 (6 bases). Trimming shortened V by 5 bases and J by 6 bases, and 25 bases separated the two germline ends. The CDR3 is 17 residues long. Germline assignment: CDR1 SEHNR and CDR2 FQNEAQ (reference sequence). CDR3 loop: CASSHRDLITKGAEAFF. Here the CDR3 DNA reads TGTGCCAGCAGCCACAGGGACCTTATAACTAAGGGCGCTGAAGCTTTCTTT.

The J gene is TRBJ2-6, the V gene TRBV2, with 7 nucleotides matching TRBD2. Germline values: CDR1 SNHLY, CDR2 FYNNEI. The CDR3 is made up of 17 amino acids. The ends lost 8 bases at V and 2 bases at J; junction bases unmatched: 12. CDR3 residues: CASFETAGRAGANVLTF. The DNA of the CDR3 is TGTGCCAGCTTCGAGACAGCAGGGAGGGCTGGGGCCAACGTCCTGACTTTC.

V and J are TRBV10-3 and TRBJ1-2, with unresolved D. Trimming cost V 6 bases and J 7 bases, with 12 bases left between them. Germline CDR1 ENHRY, CDR2 SYGVKD. CDR3 length: 12 residues. As DNA, the CDR3 is TGTGCCATCAGCATAGGCCAGGCTGGCTACACCTTC. Residues: CAISIGQAGYTF.

The genes are TRBV19 and TRBJ1-6, with TRBD1 identical over 10 bases. The germline gives CDR1 LNHDA, CDR2 SQIVND (reference sequence). This CDR3 region has 15 residues. The trim removed 4 bases at V and 10 bases at J, leaving 7 bases unmatched. CDR3 in amino acids: CASSKTGGAGSPLHF. CDR3 nucleotides: TGTGCCAGTAGTAAGACAGGGGGCGCGGGATCACCCCTCCACTTT.

The chain uses TRBV5-1 and TRBJ1-4, with D maybe TRBD1 (5 bases). The V gene lost 4 bases and the J gene lost 3 bases, with 19 bases spanning the gap. Germline loops: CDR1 SGHRS, CDR2 YFSETQ. The CDR3 sequence is 17 residues long. The CDR3 sequence is CASSRSNPGGANEKLFF. In DNA form, the CDR3 reads TGCGCCAGCAGCCGAAGTAATCCCGGGGGAGCTAATGAAAAACTGTTTTTT.

Regarding this clone: The sample carries other DNA sequences with the same CDR3. This sequence joins TRBV28 and TRBJ1-5, with D unresolved. Germline V CDR1 and CDR2: MDHEN, SYDVKM. V was pared by 6 bases and J by 0 bases, with 6 bases between. This CDR3 is 13 amino acids long. Here the CDR3 DNA reads TGTGCCAGCAGGCTCTATAGCAATCAGCCCCAGCATTTT. It is translated as CASRLYSNQPQHF.

This chain uses TRBV7-3 with TRBJ2-6, with TRBD2 as a possible D gene (6 bases). CDR3 length equals 18 residues. The V gene lost 5 bases and the J gene lost 2 bases, with 19 bases spanning the gap. Germline assignment: CDR1 SGHTA and CDR2 FQGTGA. CDR3 protein: CASSHPGGGETGANVLTF. The CDR3 nucleotides read TGTGCCAGCAGCCACCCGGGTGGAGGGGAAACTGGGGCCAACGTCCTGACTTTC. The complete variable domain, with remaining parts taken from reference TRBV7-3 and TRBJ2-6, reads GAGVSQTPSNKVTEKGKYVELRCDPISGHTALYWYRQSLGQGPEFLIYFQGTGAADDSGLPNDRFFAVRPEGSVSTLKIQRTERGDSAVYLCASSHPGGGETGANVLTFGAGSRLTVL.

This rearrangement joins TRBV10-2 to TRBJ1-2, with D maybe TRBD1 (5 bases). CDR3 length: 14 amino acids. Germline CDR1 and CDR2: WSHSY and SAAADI. With 7 bases removed from V and 7 bases from J, the gap between germline ends came to 19 bases. This CDR3 is CASTSRGPESGYTF. The CDR3 nucleotides read TGCGCCAGCACCAGTAGGGGCCCTGAGTCTGGCTACACCTTC.

This clone was seen a single time. This chain connects TRBV25-1 to TRBJ2-5, with 7 bases matching TRBD2. The CDR3 has 15 amino acids. V dropped 1 base and J dropped 3; count of bases not matched to a gene: 5. Germline-derived CDR1 and CDR2 are MGHDK and SYGVNS. CDR3 region: CASSEWGGLEETQYF. DNA for the CDR3: TGTGCCAGCAGTGAATGGGGAGGGCTGGAAGAGACCCAGTACTTC.

Turning to this clone: Other DNA sequences within the sample encode an identical CDR3. The chain combines TRBV5-8 with TRBJ2-3, with D possibly TRBD2 on 5 matching bases. This CDR3 spans 12 amino acids. The V gene's germline CDR1 is SGHTS and CDR2 YDEGEE. The ends were cut back, 4 bases at V and 6 bases at J, with 9 bases in the middle. DNA for the CDR3: TGTGCCAGCAGCCCGAGGGCGGATACGCAGTATTTT. It translates to CASSPRADTQYF. Using reference TRBV5-8 and TRBJ2-3 for the parts outside the CDR3, the full variable domain is EAGVTQSPTHLIKTRGQQATLRCSPISGHTSVYWYQQALGLGLQFLLWYDEGEERNRGNFPPRFSGRQFPNYSSELNVNALELEDSALYLCASSPRADTQYFGPGTRLTVL.

The V call is TRBV2, the J call TRBJ2-3; 10 bases agree with TRBD2. The CDR3 covers 16 residues. Germline loops: CDR1 SNHLY, CDR2 FYNNEI. The ends lost 1 base at V and 1 base at J; junction bases unmatched: 2. CDR3 protein: CASSEGLAGGTDTQYF. Written as DNA, the CDR3 is TGTGCCAGCAGTGAAGGGCTAGCGGGAGGCACAGATACGCAGTATTTT. The complete variable domain, with remaining parts taken from reference TRBV2 and TRBJ2-3, reads EPEVTQTPSHQVTQMGQEVILRCVPISNHLYFYWYRQILGQKVEFLVSFYNNEISEKSEIFDDQFSVERPDGSNFTLKIRSTKLEDSAMYFCASSEGLAGGTDTQYFGPGTRLTVL.

CDR3 residues: CASSKEGTGFPYEQYF. DNA of the CDR3: TGTGCCAGCAGCAAAGAGGGGACAGGCTTTCCCTACGAGCAGTACTTC. The gene calls are TRBV21-1 and TRBJ2-7; the table's D call of TRBD1 was not tested on the DNA. TRBV21-1 is a documented pseudogene. This CDR3 spans 16 amino acids.

This clone was recorded a few times. This CDR3 reads CASSLGGTSYEQYF. Written as DNA, the CDR3 is TGTGCCAGCAGCTTAGGCGGGACCTCCTACGAGCAGTACTTC. The V and J genes are TRBV7-2 and TRBJ2-7, with D tentatively TRBD2 (6 bases). V was shortened by 1 base and J by 0 bases, with 7 bases between the two germline ends. In germline, CDR1 is SGHTA, CDR2 FQGNSA. This CDR3 spans 14 amino acids.

This chain connects TRBV28 to TRBJ1-6; D is possibly TRBD1 (5 bases). CDR1 and CDR2 (germline): MDHEN, SYDVKM. V lost 6 bases to trimming and J lost 4 bases, with 28 bases between them. This CDR3 comprises 20 residues. The CDR3: CASSLPPWTHTTPYNSPLHF. The CDR3 DNA is TGTGCCAGCAGCCTACCCCCTTGGACACACACAACCCCTTATAATTCACCCCTCCACTTT.